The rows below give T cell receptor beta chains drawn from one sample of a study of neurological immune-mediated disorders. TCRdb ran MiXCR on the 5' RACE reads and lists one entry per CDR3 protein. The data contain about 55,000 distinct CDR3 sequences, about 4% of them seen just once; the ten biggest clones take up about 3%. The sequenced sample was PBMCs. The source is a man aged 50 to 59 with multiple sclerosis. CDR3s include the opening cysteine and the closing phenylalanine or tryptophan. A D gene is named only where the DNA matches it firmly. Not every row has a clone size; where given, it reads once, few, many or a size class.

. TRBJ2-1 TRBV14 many TGTGCCAGCAGACATAAACGGACCAATGAGCAGTTCTTC CASRHKRTNEQFF
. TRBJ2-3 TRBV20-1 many TGCAGTGCTAGTGTCGGGGTCAGCACAGATACGCAGTATTTT CSASVGVSTDTQYF
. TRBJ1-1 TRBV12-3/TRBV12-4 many TGTGCCAGCAGTCCACCGGGGCGGAACACTGAAGCTTTCTTT CASSPPGRNTEAFF
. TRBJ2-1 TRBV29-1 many TGCAGCGTCCCCCCCGGCGGGATTGCCTACAATGAGCAGTTCTTC CSVPPGGIAYNEQFF
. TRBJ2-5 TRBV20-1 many TGCAGTGCTAGACTTGAATCTAGGGAGACCCAGTACTTC CSARLESRETQYF
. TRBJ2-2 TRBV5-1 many TGCGCCAGCAGCGTTGAAGGGGCGAGGGTCGGGGAGCTGTTTTTT CASSVEGARVGELFF
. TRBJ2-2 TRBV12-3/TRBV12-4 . TGTGCCAGCAGTTCGCTTACTAGTGAGAACACCGGGGAGCTGTTTTTT CASSSLTSENTGELFF
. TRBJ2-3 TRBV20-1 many TGCAGTGCTAGTCCGCCCCTTAGCACAGATACGCAGTATTTT CSASPPLSTDTQYF
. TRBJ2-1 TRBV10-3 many TGTGCCATCAGTGAGTCCCGAGAGCAGTTCTTC CAISESREQFF
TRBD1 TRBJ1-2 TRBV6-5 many TGTGCCAGCAGTTACTTAAACAGGGGTGGCTACACCTTC CASSYLNRGGYTF
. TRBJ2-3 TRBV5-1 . TGCGCCAGCAGCTCGGGACGGCCGTACACAGATACGCAGTATTTT CASSSGRPYTDTQYF
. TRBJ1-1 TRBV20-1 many TGCAGTGCTAGAACGGCAGGTGGCACTGAAGCTTTCTTT CSARTAGGTEAFF
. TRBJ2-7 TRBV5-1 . TGCGCCAGCAGCCCGGACGAGGGTAACGGCTACGAGCAGTACTTC CASSPDEGNGYEQYF
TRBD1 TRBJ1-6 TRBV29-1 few TGCAGCGTACCGGACAGGGAAAATTCACCCCTCAACTTT CSVPDRENSPLNF
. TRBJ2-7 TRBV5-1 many TGCGCCAGCAGCTTGGGGCTTGGGGACCTAAGGGACTTC CASSLGLGDLRDF
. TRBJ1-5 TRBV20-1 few TGCAGTGCTAGAGTGGACAGAGATCAGCCCCAGAATTTT CSARVDRDQPQNF